This TCR beta chain was observed in a study of blood T cell repertoires in COVID-19. This CDR3 contains 12 residues. Trimming left V 5 bases short and J 4 bases short, with 8 bases between. Using immunoSEQ multiplex PCR, the repertoire was profiled, and TCRdb retains in-frame clones only, with some absent. The table records 200,000 to 250,000 clones, about 83% of them present only once. Sequencing was carried out using peripheral blood. V gene TRBV12-3 or TRBV12-4 combines with J gene TRBJ1-1; weak D call: TRBD1 (5 bases). The receptor was derived from a man older than 75 with acute or convalescent COVID-19. CDR3 amino acids: CASSPGLTEAFF. In DNA, the CDR3 is TGTGCCAGCAGTCCGGGACTCACTGAAGCTTTCTTT.